This entry is about one T cell receptor beta chain. What it binds is unknown. This sample was taken from a study of cytomegalovirus exposure and HLA in healthy donors. General study findings and limits: A later analysis appeared to link common viral pathogens to several of the most significant clusters. TCR beta V segments were, for the most part, productive about 87% or about 30% of the time in an earlier analysis.

The study ran its PCR with 60 Vbeta and 13 Jbeta primers. Sequencing used immunoSEQ multiplex PCR; TCRdb keeps in-frame clones, though not all of them. Seen here are some 120,000 clones, approximately 82% observed once, and the top ten hold roughly 3%. CDR1 is SGHTA and CDR2 is FQGTGA in the germline V gene. The CDR3 has 16 amino acids. V was pared by 5 bases and J by 0 bases, with 13 bases between. The chain recombines TRBV7-3 with TRBJ2-2; D remains unclear. This TCR was recovered from a woman aged 18-35 years in good health and CMV-seropositive. The sequenced sample was PBMCs. The CDR3 loop is CASSPHTPSNTGELFF. CDR3 in DNA: TGTGCCAGCAGCCCCCACACACCGTCGAACACCGGGGAGCTGTTTTTT.